Below are 31 T cell receptor beta chains sequenced from a single sample in a study of blood T cell repertoires in COVID-19. Sequenced by immunoSEQ multiplex PCR; TCRdb stores in-frame clones only, minus some. This sample carries 150,000 to 200,000 clones, roughly 88% of them seen once, and the ten largest clones take 9.8%. Sequencing was carried out using peripheral blood. Receptors originate from a woman aged 80 or over with acute or convalescent COVID-19.

The V gene is TRBV6-5, the J gene TRBJ2-7, with D tentatively TRBD2 (6 bases). Trimming left V 6 bases short and J 2 bases short, with 11 bases between. CDR1 is MNHEY and CDR2 is SVGAGI in the germline V gene. This CDR3 is built from 13 residues. CDR3 nucleotide sequence: TGTGCCAGCAGGCGGGGTACTGCCTACGAGCAGTACTTC. Amino acid sequence: CASRRGTAYEQYF.

The chain combines TRBV19 with TRBJ2-1; D is perhaps TRBD2 (6 bases). With 1 base removed from V and 10 bases from J, the gap between germline ends came to 17 bases. Germline V gene data show CDR1 as LNHDA and CDR2 as SQIVND (reference sequence). The CDR3 is 15 residues long. The CDR3 here is CASSIGVGGLEEQFF. The CDR3 bases are TGTGCCAGTAGTATAGGTGTCGGGGGATTGGAGGAGCAGTTCTTC.

The rearrangement links TRBV9 to TRBJ1-1, with TRBD1 identical over 10 bases. Germline-derived CDR1 and CDR2 are SGDLS and YYNGEE. This CDR3 region has 15 residues. The V gene end was trimmed by 3 bases and the J gene end by 10 bases; junction bases not matched to a gene: 12. CDR3 in amino acids: CASSAVVDRGKAAFF. CDR3 nucleotides: TGTGCCAGCAGCGCCGTGGTGGACAGGGGGAAGGCAGCTTTCTTT.

The chain uses TRBV14 and TRBJ2-7, with 9 bases lining up with TRBD2. Germline lookup yields CDR1 SGHDN and CDR2 FVKESK. This CDR3 has 13 amino acids. V lost 8 bases to trimming and J lost 1 base; unmatched junction nucleotides: 3. CDR3: CASGLAGSYEQYF. In nucleotides, the CDR3 is TGTGCCAGCGGGCTAGCGGGGTCCTACGAGCAGTACTTC.

The chain uses TRBV24-1 and TRBJ1-2; 8 positions agree with TRBD1. CDR3 length: 17 residues. CDR1 and CDR2 from the germline V gene are KGHDR and SFDVKD. V lost 4 bases and J lost 2; bases outside the gene matches: 11. The CDR3 nucleotides read TGTGCCACCAGTGACCCGAGGACAGGGAATGTCAACTATGGCTACACCTTC. Its protein is CATSDPRTGNVNYGYTF.

The V gene is TRBV12-5, the J gene TRBJ1-1; 7 nucleotides align to TRBD1. Per the germline V gene, CDR1 is LGHNT and CDR2 is FRNRAP. The junction had 7 bases not matched to a gene; V was cut back by 5 bases and J by 1 base. This CDR3 spans 15 amino acids. This CDR3 is CASGTATGRNTEAFF. For the CDR3, the DNA is TGTGCTAGTGGTACCGCGACAGGGCGGAACACTGAAGCTTTCTTT.

This rearrangement joins TRBV12-3 or TRBV12-4 to TRBJ1-2; a possible D gene is TRBD1 (5 bases). This CDR3 has 13 residues. V lost 1 base to trimming and J lost 8 bases, with 11 bases between them. CDR3 protein: CASSLGRVGGYTF. Written as DNA, the CDR3 is TGTGCCAGCAGTTTAGGCAGGGTAGGCGGCTACACCTTC.

The gene calls are TRBV19 and TRBJ2-2, with 7 bases that match TRBD1. Germline-derived CDR1 and CDR2 are LNHDA and SQIVND (reference sequence). The CDR3 runs to 14 residues. The V and J ends lost 6 bases and 7 bases, in that order; junction bases with no gene match: 8. The CDR3 reads CASSADRADGELFF. The CDR3 nucleotides are TGTGCCAGTAGCGCTGACAGGGCGGACGGGGAGCTGTTTTTT.

V gene TRBV7-8 combines with J gene TRBJ1-5; D is perhaps TRBD1 (5 bases). There are 13 residues in the CDR3. V was cut by 2 bases and J by 7 bases, with 9 bases left in between. The germline V gene has CDR1 SGHVS and CDR2 FQNEAQ. This chain's CDR3 is CASSLRGDQPQHF. CDR3 DNA: TGTGCCAGCAGCTTAAGGGGTGACCAGCCCCAGCATTTT.

V usage is TRBV29-1 and J usage is TRBJ1-4; D is unresolved. CDR3 length equals 11 residues. Between the trimmed V and J ends, which lost 7 bases and 7 bases, there was a span of 10 bases. In germline, CDR1 is SQVTM, CDR2 ANQGSEA. CDR3 region: CSAETGEKLFF. CDR3 coding DNA: TGCAGCGCCGAAACGGGTGAAAAACTGTTTTTT.

The sample holds a few counts of this clone. J is TRBJ2-5 and V is TRBV5-8, with TRBD1 as a possible D gene (6 bases). This CDR3 spans 15 amino acids. Germline CDR1 SGHTS, CDR2 YDEGEE. Deletions cut 1 base from V and 1 base from J, with 11 bases between. CDR3 amino acids: CASSLTGNSQETQYF. The CDR3 nucleotides are TGTGCCAGCAGCTTGACAGGGAATAGCCAAGAGACCCAGTACTTC.

The rearrangement joins TRBV6-5 to TRBJ1-3; D unresolved. V lost 2 bases, J lost 0 bases, and 11 bases lay in between. Germline CDR1 and CDR2: MNHEY and SVGAGI. This CDR3 region has 16 residues. The CDR3 loop is CASSYGFGSSGNTIYF. The DNA for the CDR3 is TGTGCCAGCAGTTACGGGTTCGGGAGCTCTGGAAACACCATATATTTT.

This chain joins TRBV6-2 or TRBV6-3 and TRBJ2-1; D uncertain. Trimming took off 0 bases at V and 7 bases at J, with 7 bases between the two ends. The CDR3 runs 13 residues. CDR1 MNHEY and CDR2 SVGEGT come from the germline V gene. This chain's CDR3 is CASSYSPRNEQFF. DNA of the CDR3: TGTGCCAGCAGTTACTCCCCCCGTAATGAGCAGTTCTTC.

This clone was detected a few times. The gene calls are TRBV7-9 and TRBJ1-1; 7 bases match TRBD1. The CDR3 has 12 residues. Germline CDR1 is SEHNR and CDR2 is FQNEAQ (reference sequence). Germline trimming cut 3 bases from V and 6 bases from J; bases unmatched to any gene: 1. The CDR3 sequence is CASSFGTAEAFF. The CDR3, as DNA: TGTGCCAGCAGCTTCGGGACAGCTGAAGCTTTCTTT.

DNA for the CDR3: TGCAGCGTTGGGACCCCCAGCGGTGAGCAGTTCTTC. Amino acids: CSVGTPSGEQFF. The chain links TRBV29-1 to TRBJ2-1; D may be TRBD2 (5 bases). Trimming took off 4 bases at V and 9 bases at J, with 13 bases between the two ends. CDR3 size: 12 residues. The germline V gene encodes CDR1 SQVTM and CDR2 ANQGSEA.

The rearrangement uses TRBV19 and TRBJ2-5; perhaps TRBD2 as D (6 bases). The CDR3 extends over 15 amino acids. Germline V lookup: CDR1 LNHDA, CDR2 SQIVND (reference sequence). Trimming pared 3 bases from V and 4 bases from J, leaving 15 bases between. The CDR3 is CASSIGAGSLETQYF. The CDR3 DNA follows: TGTGCCAGTAGTATTGGGGCCGGGAGTCTAGAGACCCAGTACTTC.

The rearrangement uses TRBV5-4 and TRBJ1-2; D gene ambiguous. Germline V gene data show CDR1 as SGHNT and CDR2 as YYREEE (reference sequence). The CDR3 spans 15 residues. V dropped 0 bases and J dropped 0 bases, with 9 bases sitting between them. For the CDR3, the DNA is TGTGCCAGCAGCTTGGCGCAGTCAGCTAACTATGGCTACACCTTC. Its protein product is CASSLAQSANYGYTF. Filled out from reference TRBV5-4 and TRBJ1-2, the complete variable domain reads ETGVTQSPTHLIKTRGQQVTLRCSSQSGHNTVSWYQQALGQGPQFIFQYYREEENGRGNFPPRFSGLQFPNYSSELNVNALELDDSALYLCASSLAQSANYGYTFGSGTRLTVV.

This clone has just one count. The gene calls are TRBV6-5 and TRBJ1-2; the match to TRBD1 covers 7 bases. The J segment lost 8 bases and the V segment lost 4 bases, leaving 10 bases of the junction unmatched. CDR1 is MNHEY and CDR2 is SVGAGI in the germline V gene. The CDR3 totals 14 residues. The CDR3, as DNA: TGTGCCAGCAGTTCCGAGGACAGGATTGCCGGCTACACCTTC. Amino acid sequence: CASSSEDRIAGYTF.

Written as DNA, the CDR3 is TGTGCCAGCAGTTACTCGATGGGGACAGGGTTTGAAAAACTGTTTTTT. It specifies CASSYSMGTGFEKLFF. This chain uses TRBV6-7 with TRBJ1-4, with 9 bases matching TRBD1. TRBV6-7 is marked as an open reading frame, function uncertain. Germline trimming cut 0 bases from V and 7 bases from J; bases unmatched to any gene: 6. This CDR3 comprises 16 residues.

The table lists this clone with a few counts. The chain recombines TRBV7-9 with TRBJ2-1; maybe TRBD1 (5 bases). Looked up from germline, CDR1 is SEHNR and CDR2 is FQNEAQ (reference sequence). The V end was cut by 5 bases, the J end by 4 bases, with 12 bases between. This CDR3 has 14 amino acids. CDR3 amino acids: CASSRDRAYNEQFF. The CDR3 DNA follows: TGTGCCAGCAGCCGAGACAGAGCGTACAATGAGCAGTTCTTC.

The V gene is TRBV2, the J gene TRBJ1-4; D remains unclear. V lost 7 bases and J lost 6, with 12 bases in between. Germline V gene data show CDR1 as SNHLY and CDR2 as FYNNEI. The CDR3 has 13 amino acids. The CDR3 protein is CASKVGVHEKLFF. CDR3 coding DNA: TGTGCCAGCAAAGTCGGGGTTCATGAAAAACTGTTTTTT.

This CDR3 reads CASSLSEELALEGDTQYF. The CDR3 coding sequence is TGTGCCAGCAGTTTATCGGAAGAACTAGCCCTCGAGGGAGATACGCAGTATTTT. This sequence joins TRBV27 and TRBJ2-3, with D perhaps TRBD2 (6 bases). Trimming took off 0 bases at V and 5 bases at J, with 21 bases between the two ends. Germline assignment: CDR1 MNHEY and CDR2 SMNVEV (reference sequence). The CDR3 spans 18 residues.

The V call is TRBV7-8, the J call TRBJ2-7, with 8 bases aligning to TRBD2. After removal of 2 bases from V and 2 bases from J, the junction contained 5 bases not matched to a gene. This CDR3 is 15 amino acids long. Germline CDR1 SGHVS, CDR2 FQNEAQ. The CDR3 nucleotides read TGTGCCAGCAGCTTACGACTAGCGTTCCCCTACGAGCAGTACTTC. Translation: CASSLRLAFPYEQYF.

This clone was picked up one time. The chain links TRBV10-3 to TRBJ1-1; no definite D call. Germline assignment: CDR1 ENHRY and CDR2 SYGVKD. There are 14 residues in the CDR3. The V end lost 4 bases, the J end lost 6 bases, and 15 bases lay between the germline ends. CDR3 in DNA: TGTGCCATCAGTGCCATAGGAGAGGGCTCTGAAGCTTTCTTT. Translated, it gives CAISAIGEGSEAFF.

The rearrangement links TRBV7-9 to TRBJ1-4; D may be TRBD1 (5 bases). CDR1 is SEHNR and CDR2 is FQNEAQ in the germline V gene (reference sequence). The CDR3 contains 14 residues. V lost 2 bases, J lost 3 bases, and 7 bases lay in between. The CDR3 reads CASSLMTANEKLFF. The DNA for the CDR3 is TGTGCCAGCAGCTTAATGACAGCTAATGAAAAACTGTTTTTT.

J is TRBJ2-7 and V is TRBV7-6; 16 nucleotides line up with TRBD2. The CDR3 contains 16 residues. Germline V gene lookup returns CDR1 SGHVS and CDR2 FNYEAQ. V dropped 5 bases and J dropped 5; count of bases not matched to a gene: 6. CDR3 DNA: TGTGCCAGCAGCCGTGGGACTAGCGGGGGGGCCCACGAGCAGTACTTC. Translation gives CASSRGTSGGAHEQYF.

CDR3 coding DNA: TGTGCCAGCAGCGCTCATGAGACAGTGGAAGCTTTCTTT. As protein: CASSAHETVEAFF. The chain joins TRBV9 to TRBJ1-1; D perhaps matches TRBD1 (5 bases). V was pared by 3 bases and J by 8 bases, with 14 bases between. Looked up from germline, CDR1 is SGDLS and CDR2 is YYNGEE. The CDR3 spans 13 residues.

This clone was detected once. The chain employs TRBV11-2 and TRBJ2-4; a weak D match, TRBD2 (5 bases). V was shortened by 0 bases and J by 7 bases, with 13 bases between the two germline ends. This CDR3 spans 15 amino acids. Germline V gene data show CDR1 as SGHAT and CDR2 as FQNNGV. The CDR3 here is CASSLDPGVRNIQYF. CDR3 in DNA: TGTGCCAGCAGCTTAGATCCCGGGGTCAGGAACATTCAGTACTTC.

This clone was found many times. The chain recombines TRBV24-1 with TRBJ2-1; 12 positions agree with TRBD2. V was clipped by 4 bases and J by 6 bases; unmatched bases: 6. The CDR3 totals 16 residues. The V gene's germline CDR1 is KGHDR and CDR2 SFDVKD. The CDR3 DNA is TGTGCCACCAGTGACCTCGGACTAGCGGGGTTCAATGAGCAGTTCTTC. The encoded protein is CATSDLGLAGFNEQFF.

The sample holds one count of this clone. The CDR3 sequence: CSVARGFNEKLFF. CDR3 DNA: TGCAGCGTTGCCAGGGGGTTTAATGAAAAACTGTTTTTT. The genes are TRBV29-1 and TRBJ1-4, with 7 bases that match TRBD1. V was pared by 4 bases and J by 4 bases, with 3 bases of the junction left unmatched. The CDR3 is made up of 13 amino acids. Per germline, CDR1 SQVTM and CDR2 ANQGSEA. The whole variable domain, remainder taken from reference TRBV29-1 and TRBJ1-4, is SAVISQKPSRDICQRGTSLTIQCQVDSQVTMMFWYRQQPGQSLTLIATANQGSEATYESGFVIDKFPISRPNLTFSTLTVSNMSPEDSSIYLCSVARGFNEKLFFGSGTQLSVL.

This clone appeared a few times. This CDR3 reads CASSPIDRGGEQYF. Here the CDR3 DNA reads TGTGCCAGCAGCCCTATCGATCGGGGAGGCGAGCAGTACTTC. The chain links TRBV27 to TRBJ2-7; a possible D gene is TRBD2 (6 bases). CDR1 MNHEY and CDR2 SMNVEV come from the germline V gene (reference sequence). The CDR3 consists of 14 residues. V lost 6 bases and J 6 bases, leaving 18 bases between the germline ends.